These 21 T cell receptor beta chains came from one sample sequenced in a study of cytomegalovirus exposure and HLA in healthy donors. Profiling relied on immunoSEQ multiplex PCR, and the TCRdb table lists in-frame clones only, not all of them. Found here are roughly 86,000 clones, less than 96% of them singletons; the top ten hold around 1.6%. The sample was PBMCs. These receptors came from a man between 18 and 29 years old in good health and CMV-seropositive.

This chain uses TRBV7-2 with TRBJ2-7; 7 nucleotides align to TRBD1. There are 14 residues in the CDR3. J was trimmed by 2 bases and V by 5 bases; bases with no gene match: 6. Germline CDR1 and CDR2: SGHTA and FQGNSA. The CDR3 region is CASSPRDSTYEQYF. CDR3 nucleotides: TGTGCCAGCAGCCCCCGGGACAGTACCTACGAGCAGTACTTC.

The rearrangement uses TRBV28 and TRBJ1-1; a weak D match, TRBD1 (5 bases). V lost 5 bases, J lost 11 bases, and 15 bases lay in between. The CDR3 runs 12 residues. Germline CDR1 and CDR2: MDHEN and SYDVKM. CDR3 sequence reads: CASSLDSRAAFF. CDR3 DNA sequence: TGTGCCAGCAGTCTAGACAGCCGGGCGGCTTTCTTT.

The genes are TRBV7-6 and TRBJ2-3; D perhaps matches TRBD2 (6 bases). CDR1 is SGHVS and CDR2 is FNYEAQ in the germline V gene. CDR3 length: 17 residues. V dropped 3 bases and J dropped 2 bases, with 18 bases sitting between them. CDR3 sequence reads: CASSFRGSGAPTDTQYF. The CDR3 bases are TGTGCCAGCAGCTTTCGCGGTAGCGGAGCCCCCACAGATACGCAGTATTTT. Full variable domain (outside the CDR3, taken from reference TRBV7-6 and TRBJ2-3): GAGVSQSPRYKVTKRGQDVALRCDPISGHVSLYWYRQALGQGPEFLTYFNYEAQQDKSGLPNDRFSAERPEGSISTLTIQRTEQRDSAMYRCASSFRGSGAPTDTQYFGPGTRLTVL.

V gene TRBV5-1 combines with J gene TRBJ2-1, with 15 bases matching TRBD2. Germline-derived CDR1 and CDR2 are SGHRS and YFSETQ. The CDR3 is made up of 19 amino acids. The junction had 16 bases not matched to a gene; V was cut back by 4 bases and J by 8 bases. The CDR3 region has the DNA TGCGCCAGCAGCCATCGGACTAGCGGGAGGGGCAGATCGGGCTATGAGCAGTTCTTC. This gives the protein CASSHRTSGRGRSGYEQFF.

The CDR3 region has the DNA TGTGCCAGCAGCCTATGGACAGGTGAAGCTTTCTTT. The encoded protein is CASSLWTGEAFF. V usage is TRBV7-9 and J usage is TRBJ1-1; 7 positions match TRBD1. V lost 5 bases and J lost 7; bases outside the gene matches: 4. The CDR3 has 12 residues. CDR1 and CDR2 from the germline V gene are SEHNR and FQNEAQ (reference sequence).

CDR3 protein: CASSQQGSTDTQYF. The CDR3 DNA is TGCGCCAGCAGCCAACAGGGTAGCACAGATACGCAGTATTTT. This rearrangement joins TRBV5-1 to TRBJ2-3; the D gene is possibly TRBD1 (6 bases). CDR3 length: 14 residues. Trimming removed 4 bases from V and 0 bases from J, with 9 bases in between. In germline, CDR1 is SGHRS, CDR2 YFSETQ.

The chain carries TRBV7-9 and TRBJ2-7; the match to TRBD2 covers 8 bases. There are 17 residues in the CDR3. The germline V gene encodes CDR1 SEHNR and CDR2 FQNEAQ (reference sequence). The V segment lost 5 bases and the J segment 6 bases; nucleotides outside the gene matches: 18. Here the CDR3 reads CASSPGQLTSGRGEQYF. CDR3 DNA sequence: TGTGCCAGCAGCCCCGGACAGCTAACCAGCGGGAGAGGCGAGCAGTACTTC.

V is TRBV7-9 and J is TRBJ2-7; TRBD2 matches at 14 bases. This CDR3 spans 14 amino acids. The V gene end was trimmed by 3 bases and the J gene end by 11 bases; junction bases not matched to a gene: 6. Germline V CDR1 and CDR2: SEHNR, FQNEAQ (reference sequence). The CDR3 nucleotides are TGTGCCAGCAGCTTGACCGGGACTAGCGGGGGCGAGTACTTC. Amino acids: CASSLTGTSGGEYF.

The chain uses TRBV29-1 and TRBJ1-1; D is unclear. The V and J ends lost 4 bases and 4 bases respectively, with 13 bases between them. The CDR3 runs 13 residues. CDR1 and CDR2 (germline): SQVTM, ANQGSEA. In nucleotides, the CDR3 is TGCAGCGTTGTATCTAAGAGGGCCACTGAAGCTTTCTTT. This codes for CSVVSKRATEAFF.

This clone was seen just once. The gene calls are TRBV28 and TRBJ2-7; no clear D. CDR1 MDHEN and CDR2 SYDVKM come from the germline V gene. Trimming stripped 8 bases from V and 2 bases from J, with 19 bases between. The CDR3 is 15 amino acids. This chain's CDR3 is CASVNLAAKTYEQYF. CDR3 sequence (DNA): TGTGCCAGCGTTAACCTGGCGGCCAAGACCTACGAGCAGTACTTC.

This clone showed up just a few times. One end of the junction fails to match germline, which may point to a read error. The chain uses TRBV4-2 and TRBJ1-5; 10 nucleotides line up with TRBD1. The germline V gene encodes CDR1 LGHNA and CDR2 YNFKEQ. The CDR3 runs 14 residues. CDR3 in DNA: TGTGCCAGCAGCCAGGGACAGGGGTACCCCCCCACGGATTTT. Translation: CASSQGQGYPPTDF.

The CDR3 region is CASNPLDRTMNTEAFF. DNA of the CDR3: TGTGCCAGCAATCCCCTCGACAGGACAATGAACACTGAAGCTTTCTTT. This rearrangement joins TRBV28 to TRBJ1-1; tentative D call: TRBD1 (6 bases). CDR3 length equals 16 residues. Deletions cut 7 bases from V and 0 bases from J, with 18 bases between. CDR1 MDHEN and CDR2 SYDVKM come from the germline V gene.

The chain combines TRBV5-1 with TRBJ2-5; 7 bases line up with TRBD1. This CDR3 spans 13 amino acids. V gave up 3 bases and J gave up 3 bases; unmatched junction bases: 2. In germline, CDR1 is SGHRS, CDR2 YFSETQ. The CDR3 protein is CASSSGQKETQYF. In DNA, the CDR3 is TGCGCCAGCAGCTCGGGACAGAAAGAGACCCAGTACTTC.

V and J are TRBV14 and TRBJ2-2, with 13 bases fitting TRBD2. The J segment lost 8 bases and the V segment lost 6 bases, leaving 9 bases of the junction unmatched. The CDR3 contains 16 residues. CDR1 and CDR2 from the germline V gene are SGHDN and FVKESK. The CDR3 protein is CASRGLAGAEAGELFF. The CDR3 DNA follows: TGTGCCAGCAGAGGACTAGCGGGAGCCGAGGCGGGGGAGCTGTTTTTT.

The chain carries TRBV19 and TRBJ2-1, with 7 bases lining up with TRBD2. Germline-derived CDR1 and CDR2 are LNHDA and SQIVND (reference sequence). The CDR3 is 14 residues long. Trimming cost V 10 bases and J 6 bases; bases outside gene matches: 12. CDR3: CATARATSTNEQFF. As DNA, the CDR3 is TGTGCCACCGCGCGGGCGACTAGCACCAATGAGCAGTTCTTC.

This clone was picked up one time. The chain joins TRBV7-3 to TRBJ2-1; 9 bases fit TRBD2. With V trimmed by 5 bases and J by 7 bases, 12 bases remained unmatched. The CDR3 runs to 16 residues. Germline lookup yields CDR1 SGHTA and CDR2 FQGTGA. CDR3 region: CASSHRKIAGVNEQFF. CDR3 in DNA: TGTGCCAGCAGCCATCGGAAGATAGCGGGAGTGAATGAGCAGTTCTTC.

The chain joins TRBV6-5 to TRBJ1-1, with 10 bases that match TRBD1. This CDR3 has 16 amino acids. From germline, CDR1 is MNHEY and CDR2 SVGAGI. J gave up 1 base and V 2 bases, and 4 bases lay outside the gene matches. CDR3 loop: CASSYPRTGGNTEAFF. The CDR3 region has the DNA TGTGCCAGCAGTTACCCGAGGACAGGGGGGAACACTGAAGCTTTCTTT.

The chain couples TRBV7-9 to TRBJ1-1, with D possibly being TRBD1 (6 bases). CDR3 length: 14 residues. Germline-derived CDR1 and CDR2 are SEHNR and FQNEAQ (reference sequence). V gave up 6 bases and J gave up 0 bases, with 11 bases separating them. CDR3 DNA sequence: TGTGCCAGCAGGTCATCAGGGGTGAACACTGAAGCTTTCTTT. It specifies CASRSSGVNTEAFF. Combining the CDR3 with reference TRBV7-9 and TRBJ1-1 gives the whole variable domain DTGVSQNPRHKITKRGQNVTFRCDPISEHNRLYWYRQTLGQGPEFLTYFQNEAQLEKSRLLSDRFSAERPKGSFSTLEIQRTEQGDSAMYLCASRSSGVNTEAFFGQGTRLTVV.

The chain has TRBV29-1 and TRBJ2-3; D is possibly TRBD2 (5 bases). The CDR3 is made up of 14 amino acids. V lost 6 bases, J lost 1 base, and 14 bases lay in between. The germline V gene encodes CDR1 SQVTM and CDR2 ANQGSEA. CDR3 DNA: TGCAGCGTGACCACTACCGGGGGCACAGATACGCAGTATTTT. It is translated as CSVTTTGGTDTQYF.

The rearrangement links TRBV6-5 to TRBJ2-7; 8 nucleotides line up with TRBD1. The junction had 10 bases not matched to a gene; V was cut back by 7 bases and J by 5 bases. The CDR3 is 14 amino acids. CDR1 is MNHEY, CDR2 SVGAGI, per germline. For the CDR3, the DNA is TGTGCCAGCACCGACAGGGGAGAGGCGGACGAGCAGTACTTC. Its protein product is CASTDRGEADEQYF.

The CDR3: CASRPGLAGGPFNTGELFF. As DNA, the CDR3 is TGTGCCAGCAGACCCGGACTAGCGGGAGGGCCTTTTAACACCGGGGAGCTGTTTTTT. V gene TRBV6-4 combines with J gene TRBJ2-2, with TRBD2 matching over 15 bases. V was clipped by 6 bases and J by 2 bases; unmatched bases: 10. The CDR3 contains 19 residues. CDR1 and CDR2 (germline): MRHNA, SNTAGT.